This record looks at one T cell receptor (beta chain) sequence and its context. As yet, its antigen is unknown. J lost 6 bases, V lost 6 bases, and 5 bases had no gene match. CDR1 and CDR2 from the germline V gene are SNHLY and FYNNEI. This CDR3 region has 12 residues. The data are from a study of cytomegalovirus exposure and HLA in healthy donors. Across the whole study: From HLA-typed donors, an early data release held 70 million to 100 million unique TCRs.

PCR employed 60 Vbeta and 13 Jbeta primers. Measured with immunoSEQ multiplex PCR; TCRdb has only the in-frame clones, and not every one. The sample holds 85,000 to 120,000 clones; 65% to 75% are singletons and the top ten take 2.8%. Regarding the study as a whole: Per published reports, the classifier diagnosed cytomegalovirus status with high specificity and sensitivity.

Sequences were obtained from PBMCs. This chain uses TRBV2 with TRBJ2-7; TRBD1 matches 7 bases. This receptor was obtained from a female donor in good health and CMV-seronegative. The CDR3 sequence is CASRTDRAEQYF. CDR3 nucleotides: TGTGCCAGCAGGACAGACAGGGCCGAGCAGTACTTC. Full variable domain (remainder filled in from reference TRBV2 and TRBJ2-7): EPEVTQTPSHQVTQMGQEVILRCVPISNHLYFYWYRQILGQKVEFLVSFYNNEISEKSEIFDDQFSVERPDGSNFTLKIRSTKLEDSAMYFCASRTDRAEQYFGPGTRLTVT.